Listed below are T cell receptor beta chains from one sample, sequenced in a study of beta chain features in type 1 diabetes. Data came from immunoSEQ multiplex PCR; TCRdb stores just in-frame clones and leaves some out. This table holds 350,000 to 450,000 clones, about 12% found once. Sequences were obtained from naive CD4+ T cells from blood. Receptor source: a woman aged 18 to 35 with type 1 diabetes. Each CDR3 is given with its conserved first and last residue. The D gene is left open where the match is weak. A clone size is listed for some rows: how often the clone was seen (once, few, many), or a class if it is expanded.

clone size	V gene	D gene	J gene	CDR3 DNA	CDR3 protein
few	TRBV19	TRBD2	TRBJ2-1	TGTGCCAGTAGTGTCCCGCGGGGGGGCTCCTACAATGAGCAGTTCTTC	CASSVPRGGSYNEQFF
.	TRBV5-4	TRBD2	TRBJ2-2	TGTGCCAGCAGCTTGGGGGGGACTAGCGGGAGTGTCGGGGAGCTGTTTTTT	CASSLGGTSGSVGELFF
few	TRBV12-5	.	TRBJ1-5	TGTGCTAGTGGACAGGAAGGGGGCAATCAGCCCCAGCATTTT	CASGQEGGNQPQHF
few	TRBV4-3	.	TRBJ2-6	TGCGCCAGCAGCCAAGACGCTTTGGGGGCCAACACTGGGGCCAACGTCCTGACTTTC	CASSQDALGANTGANVLTF
.	TRBV4-2	.	TRBJ2-5	TGTGCCAGCAGCCAATCGGACAGCCAAGAGACCCAGTACTTC	CASSQSDSQETQYF
.	TRBV5-4	TRBD2	TRBJ2-3	TGTGCCAGCAGCCGACCGGGACTAGCGGGAGTATCCCCGCCGGCAGATACGCAGTATTTT	CASSRPGLAGVSPPADTQYF
.	TRBV7-8	.	TRBJ2-5	TGTGCCAGCAGTCGGCAGCAGGGGAGCCAGACCCAGTACTTC	CASSRQQGSQTQYF
few	TRBV19	TRBD2	TRBJ2-5	TGTGCCAGTAGTACCGGACTAGCGGGAGTAGAGACCCAGTACTTC	CASSTGLAGVETQYF
few	TRBV29-1	TRBD1	TRBJ2-2	TGCAGCGTTGGAAGACAGGGTGGGAACACCGGGGAGCTGTTTTTT	CSVGRQGGNTGELFF
few	TRBV5-1	.	TRBJ2-7	TGCGCCAGCAGCTTGGGAGGACGGACAGCGACCTACGAGCAGTACTTC	CASSLGGRTATYEQYF
few	TRBV7-9	TRBD1	TRBJ2-1	TGTGCCAGCAGCTTAGGACAGGGGCTTTACAATGAGCAGTTCTTC	CASSLGQGLYNEQFF
.	TRBV5-1	.	TRBJ2-2	TGCGCCAGCAGCCCTGGGGGGACAGTTTTTACCGGGGAGCTGTTTTTT	CASSPGGTVFTGELFF
.	TRBV30	TRBD2	TRBJ2-7	TGTGCCTGGAGTGTACGGGAGGGGCCCTACGAGCAGTACTTC	CAWSVREGPYEQYF
.	TRBV5-4	.	TRBJ2-7	TGTGCCAGCAGCTTGGGGGCAGGGTCCGAGCAGTACTTC	CASSLGAGSEQYF
.	TRBV29-1	.	TRBJ2-7	TGCAGCGTCCTAGGGGACACGTACGAGCAGTACTTC	CSVLGDTYEQYF
.	TRBV30	TRBD2	TRBJ2-7	TGTGCCTGGGCAACTAGCGGTAGCTCCTACGAGCAGTACTTC	CAWATSGSSYEQYF
few	TRBV7-9	.	TRBJ2-7	TGTGCCAGCAGCTTAGCACTAGCTGTGAGCTCCTACGAGCAGTACTTC	CASSLALAVSSYEQYF
.	TRBV9	.	TRBJ2-7	TGTGCCAGCAGCGTAGGAGGACAATACCACTACGAGCAGTACTTC	CASSVGGQYHYEQYF
few	TRBV7-3	TRBD2	TRBJ2-1	TGTGCCAGCAGCCGGGAGGGACCCTCCTACAATGAGCAGTTCTTC	CASSREGPSYNEQFF
.	TRBV5-4	.	TRBJ1-4	TGTGCCAGCAGCCAGGCGGGGGCGGGTGACGAAAAACTGTTTTTT	CASSQAGAGDEKLFF
.	TRBV28	TRBD2	TRBJ2-7	TGTGCCAGCAGTTTTATGCTTCGGGGAGGGGACCACGAGCAGTACTTC	CASSFMLRGGDHEQYF
.	TRBV7-9	TRBD1	TRBJ1-2	TGTGCCAGCAGCCTACAAGACAGGGTCTCCTTGGATGGCTACACCTTC	CASSLQDRVSLDGYTF
few	TRBV19	.	TRBJ2-7	TGTGCCAGTAGTATATCCGGACTGGCCAGCTCCTACGAGCAGTACTTC	CASSISGLASSYEQYF